Below are 21 T cell receptor beta chains sequenced from a single sample in a study of CXCR3-negative and CXCR3-positive naive CD8 T cells. Whole-study results and caveats: Naive cells that were CXCR3-positive had more hydrophobic TRB CDR3s (compared with CXCR3-negative naive cells).

Their antigen targets remain unknown. Libraries were UMI-labeled 5' RACE TRB cDNA. TCRdb re-called the 5' RACE reads and catalogs CDR3 proteins one per entry, DNA excluded. This listing includes tens of thousands of distinct CDR3 sequences. The sample consisted of naive CXCR3+ CD8+ T cells from blood. The sample's subset: CD45RO-CCR7+CD27+CD95- naive CD8+ T cells expressing CXCR3 (TNR3+). These receptors all come from a human donor in good health. Some clones in this sample may be carry-over from other donors' samples.

CDR3: CASSLQGYGYTF. This chain connects TRBV27 to TRBJ1-2; no DNA is available, so the TRBD1 call from TCRdb remains unchecked. This CDR3 is 12 amino acids long. Germline loops: CDR1 MNHEY, CDR2 SMNVEV (reference sequence).

The chain links TRBV9 to TRBJ1-1; absent DNA, TCRdb's TRBD1 call cannot be checked. Germline CDR1 and CDR2: SGDLS and YYNGEE. The CDR3 is 13 residues long. The CDR3 sequence: CASSRGAGTEAFF.

The CDR3 loop reads CASSTGQTSNYGYTF. This chain uses TRBV6-6 with TRBJ1-2; TCRdb's D gene call, TRBD1, goes unchecked for lack of DNA. The CDR3 spans 15 residues. Germline V gene sequence: CDR1 MNHNY, CDR2 SVGAGI (reference sequence).

This chain joins TRBV4-3 and TRBJ2-1; checking the TCRdb D call of TRBD1 is not possible without DNA. The CDR3 is made up of 15 amino acids. Germline assignment: CDR1 LGHNA and CDR2 YSLEER. CDR3 amino acids: CASSQGTVDYNEQFF.

The CDR3 sequence is CASSLSPGYNEQFF. The chain recombines TRBV28 with TRBJ2-1; with no DNA, the TCRdb D assignment of TRBD1 cannot be verified. The length of the CDR3 is 14 residues. Germline CDR1 and CDR2: MDHEN and SYDVKM.

The chain employs TRBV7-2 and TRBJ2-4. From germline, CDR1 is SGHTA and CDR2 FQGNSA. The CDR3 runs 12 residues. The CDR3 loop reads CASSWGSNIQYF.

The chain has TRBV4-3 and TRBJ1-6. CDR1 is LGHNA, CDR2 YSLEER, per germline. The CDR3 is made up of 15 amino acids. The CDR3 is CASSQDQGPNSPLHF.

The CDR3 sequence is CASSSGDRDPYEQYF. This rearrangement joins TRBV7-3 to TRBJ2-7; TCRdb selects TRBD1, and the lack of DNA leaves this call unchecked. Germline lookup yields CDR1 SGHTA and CDR2 FQGTGA. The CDR3 runs to 15 residues.

The gene calls are TRBV7-8 and TRBJ2-5; with no DNA, the TCRdb D assignment of TRBD1 cannot be verified. Germline CDR1 and CDR2: SGHVS and FQNEAQ. The CDR3 totals 18 residues. The CDR3 is CASSLLVGQGALRETQYF.

V gene TRBV12-3 or TRBV12-4 combines with J gene TRBJ2-5; TCRdb outputs TRBD1, but without DNA this stays unchecked. The CDR3 consists of 14 residues. The CDR3: CASVGGGPGRPQYF.

The chain has TRBV7-9 and TRBJ2-7; TCRdb returns TRBD1, unconfirmable since there is no DNA. Germline CDR1 SEHNR, CDR2 FQNEAQ (reference sequence). CDR3 size: 17 residues. CDR3 sequence: CASSLGNPGSTAYEQYF.

V is TRBV29-1 and J is TRBJ1-1. In germline, CDR1 is SQVTM, CDR2 ANQGSEA. The CDR3 loop spans 12 amino acids. CDR3 residues: CSVDGWNTEAFF.

The gene calls are TRBV7-2 and TRBJ2-7; as DNA is missing, the TRBD1 call by TCRdb cannot be tested. Germline V CDR1 and CDR2: SGHTA, FQGNSA. The CDR3 extends over 17 amino acids. Here the CDR3 reads CASLDRGLGGGKGKQYF.

V is TRBV19 and J is TRBJ2-3; TCRdb designates TRBD2, a call that cannot be tested without DNA. This CDR3 contains 19 residues. Looked up from germline, CDR1 is LNHDA and CDR2 is SQIVND (reference sequence). CDR3 sequence reads: CASGGVAGGPNPSTDTQYF. Complete variable domain (other parts from reference TRBV19 and TRBJ2-3): DGGITQSPKYLFRKEGQNVTLSCEQNLNHDAMYWYRQDPGQGLRLIYYSQIVNDFQKGDIAEGYSVSREKKESFPLTVTSAQKNPTAFYLCASGGVAGGPNPSTDTQYFGPGTRLTVL.

The rearrangement links TRBV6-2 or TRBV6-3 to TRBJ2-3. Germline lookup yields CDR1 MNHEY and CDR2 SVGEGT. CDR3 length equals 15 residues. The CDR3 sequence: CASSSTELGTDTQYF.

The chain links TRBV7-7 to TRBJ2-1. The germline CDR1 and CDR2 sequences are SSHAT and FNYEAQ (reference sequence). The length of the CDR3 is 13 residues. CDR3: CASSFSSYNEQFF.

J is TRBJ2-3 and V is TRBV19. Germline CDR1 reads LNHDA; CDR2 reads SQIVND (reference sequence). This CDR3 spans 15 amino acids. CDR3 sequence reads: CASSMVGFGADTQYF.

This CDR3 reads CASTLTGHSTDTQYF. The chain combines TRBV19 with TRBJ2-3; as DNA is missing, the TRBD1 call by TCRdb cannot be tested. The CDR3 sequence is 15 residues long. In germline, CDR1 is LNHDA, CDR2 SQIVND (reference sequence).

The J gene is TRBJ1-1, the V gene TRBV7-3. This CDR3 spans 15 amino acids. From germline, CDR1 is SGHTA and CDR2 FQGTGA. CDR3 residues: CASSFSRGQNTEAFF.

The J gene is TRBJ2-2, the V gene TRBV7-3; the TCRdb D gene call, TRBD1, has no DNA to confirm it. The CDR3 contains 15 residues. The germline V gene encodes CDR1 SGHTA and CDR2 FQGTGA. CDR3 residues: CASSLSQGYTGELFF.

The V call is TRBV29-1, the J call TRBJ2-5; TCRdb lists TRBD1, though no DNA is available to test this call. The CDR3 contains 13 residues. The V gene's germline CDR1 is SQVTM and CDR2 ANQGSEA. The CDR3 loop is CSGPDPLRGTQYF.